This T cell receptor (beta chain) was obtained from a study of patients and donors after allogeneic stem cell transplantation. This clonotype was seen many times. TCRdb independently ran MiXCR on the RT-PCR reads; one entry per CDR3 protein. The sample shows about 8,800 distinct CDR3 sequences, about 4% of them seen only once. The CDR3 has 15 residues. In germline, CDR1 is MGHRA, CDR2 YSYEKL. The V end was cut by 2 bases, the J end by 3 bases, with 14 bases between. The chain couples TRBV4-1 to TRBJ2-7; perhaps D is TRBD1 or TRBD2 (6 bases each). Sequencing was done on a sample of blood, either unsorted or a sorted T cell fraction (not recorded which). The TCR sequence derives from a human donor who was either an allogeneic HSCT recipient or a stem cell or donor lymphocyte infusion donor (not recorded which). It is not recorded whose cells these are; they may come from a transplant donor. CDR3 region: CASSQQEGEGYEQYF. CDR3 sequence (DNA): TGCGCCAGCAGCCAACAGGAGGGGGAAGGCTACGAGCAGTACTTC.